This note documents a single TCR beta chain sequence. The antigen remains undetermined. This entry belongs to a study of CD8+CD57+ T cells in acquired aplastic anemia. Study-wide context: Yields of DNA that came from sorted CD4+ and CD8+ cells averaged about 2.9 ug.

Notes on the study in general: Patients and healthy controls showed no significant CD8+ Simpson's diversity difference.

The germline V gene encodes CDR1 LGHNA and CDR2 YNFKEQ. CDR3 length equals 16 residues. V was cut by 3 bases and J by 0 bases, with 12 bases left in between. According to the study, genomic DNA was the template for TCR beta VDJ and CDR3 profiling. TCRdb re-called the reads with MiXCR, one entry per CDR3 protein. The sample lists 150,000 to 200,000 distinct CDR3 sequences; approximately 49% were seen once. Sequenced material: sorted CD4+, CD8+, or CD8+CD57+ T cells (not recorded which) from PBMCs. V gene TRBV4-2 combines with J gene TRBJ1-3, with a weak D call TRBD1 (5 bases). This TCR was sampled from a human donor in good health. The DNA of the CDR3 is TGTGCCAGCAGCCACGTCGTTGGGACCTCTGGAAACACCATATATTTT. This gives the protein CASSHVVGTSGNTIYF.